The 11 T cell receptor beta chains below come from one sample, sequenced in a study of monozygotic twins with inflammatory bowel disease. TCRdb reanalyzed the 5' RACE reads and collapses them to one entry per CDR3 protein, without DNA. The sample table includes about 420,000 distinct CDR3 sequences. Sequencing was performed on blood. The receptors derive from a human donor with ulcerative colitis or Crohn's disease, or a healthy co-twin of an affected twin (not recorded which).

CDR3 sequence: CASRTYNEQFF. This rearrangement joins TRBV6-5 to TRBJ2-1. CDR3 length: 11 residues. CDR1 MNHEY and CDR2 SVGAGI come from the germline V gene.

The CDR3 loop reads CASSSGGTLNTEAFF. This rearrangement joins TRBV28 to TRBJ1-1. This CDR3 spans 15 amino acids. Per the germline V gene, CDR1 is MDHEN and CDR2 is SYDVKM.

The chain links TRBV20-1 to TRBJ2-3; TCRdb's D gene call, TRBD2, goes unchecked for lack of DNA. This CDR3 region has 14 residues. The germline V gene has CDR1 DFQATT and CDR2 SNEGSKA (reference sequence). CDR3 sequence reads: CSASRLAGGDTQYF.

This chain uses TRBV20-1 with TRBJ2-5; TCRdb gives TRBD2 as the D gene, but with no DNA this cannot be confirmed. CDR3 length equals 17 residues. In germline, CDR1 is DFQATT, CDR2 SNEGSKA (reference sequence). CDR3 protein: CSARDPLARRGGETQYF.

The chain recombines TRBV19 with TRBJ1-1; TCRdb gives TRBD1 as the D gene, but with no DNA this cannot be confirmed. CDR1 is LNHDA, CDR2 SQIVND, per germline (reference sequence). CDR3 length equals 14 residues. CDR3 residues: CASSPKTGQYEAFF. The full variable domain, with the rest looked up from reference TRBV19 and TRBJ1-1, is DGGITQSPKYLFRKEGQNVTLSCEQNLNHDAMYWYRQDPGQGLRLIYYSQIVNDFQKGDIAEGYSVSREKKESFPLTVTSAQKNPTAFYLCASSPKTGQYEAFFGQGTRLTVV.

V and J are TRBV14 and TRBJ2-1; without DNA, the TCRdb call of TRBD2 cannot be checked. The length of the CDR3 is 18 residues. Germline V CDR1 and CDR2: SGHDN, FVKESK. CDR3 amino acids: CASSQDWLLLAGENEQFF.

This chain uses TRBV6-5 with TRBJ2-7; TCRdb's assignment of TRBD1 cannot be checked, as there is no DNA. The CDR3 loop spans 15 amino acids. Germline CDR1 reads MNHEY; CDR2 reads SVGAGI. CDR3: CASSYDGGPSYEQYF.

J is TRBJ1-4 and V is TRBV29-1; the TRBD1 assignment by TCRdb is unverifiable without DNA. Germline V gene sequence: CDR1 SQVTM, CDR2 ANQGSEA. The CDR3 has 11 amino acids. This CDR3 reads CSVRVGEKLFF.

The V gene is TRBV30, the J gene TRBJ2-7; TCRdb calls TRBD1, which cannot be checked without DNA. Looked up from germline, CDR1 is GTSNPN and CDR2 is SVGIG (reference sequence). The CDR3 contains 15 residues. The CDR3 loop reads CAWPPPRGPSGEQYF.

The CDR3 spells CASSQEVRENGYTF. J is TRBJ1-2 and V is TRBV4-2; TCRdb names TRBD1, which stays unverified in the absence of DNA. Looked up from germline, CDR1 is LGHNA and CDR2 is YNFKEQ. The CDR3 totals 14 residues.

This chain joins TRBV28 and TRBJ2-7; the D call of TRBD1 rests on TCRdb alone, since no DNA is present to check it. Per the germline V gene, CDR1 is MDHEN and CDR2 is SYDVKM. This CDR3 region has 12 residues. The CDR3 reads CASTGAVNEQYF.